The rows below give T cell receptor beta chains drawn from one sample of a study of shared clonotypes between healthy human individuals. Sequencing used immunoSEQ multiplex PCR; TCRdb keeps in-frame clones, though not all of them. The data show 950,000 to 1,300,000 clones, roughly 70% seen once. Input material: memory CD4+ T cells sorted from blood. All receptors come from a man aged 18 to 29 in good health. CDR3s include the opening cysteine and the closing phenylalanine or tryptophan. D genes are given only for firm matches. Part of the rows lack a size; the others show once, few, many or a class for expanded clones.

V gene	clone size	D gene	J gene	CDR3 protein	CDR3 DNA
TRBV2	NA	TRBD2	TRBJ2-3	CASTPGTSGVDTQYF	TGTGCCAGCACCCCCGGGACTAGCGGGGTGGATACGCAGTATTTT
TRBV6-1	NA	NA	TRBJ2-3	CASSESLLAVGTDTQYF	TGTGCCAGCAGTGAATCTCTACTAGCTGTCGGCACAGATACGCAGTATTTT
TRBV9	NA	TRBD2	TRBJ2-7	CASSVGSGATYEQYF	TGTGCCAGCAGCGTAGGGAGCGGGGCGACCTACGAGCAGTACTTC
TRBV9	once	TRBD1	TRBJ2-5	CASSIAGGPQETQYF	TGTGCCAGCAGCATTGCAGGGGGCCCTCAAGAGACCCAGTACTTC
TRBV7-2	NA	NA	TRBJ2-5	CASSLAWGGGRSVQETQYF	TGTGCCAGCAGCTTAGCGTGGGGTGGAGGACGCAGCGTCCAAGAGACCCAGTACTTC
TRBV6-6	NA	NA	TRBJ2-7	CASSYSDGSYEQYF	TGTGCCAGCAGTTACTCGGACGGCAGCTACGAGCAGTACTTC
TRBV6-1	NA	NA	TRBJ2-3	CASMVSLTDTQYF	TGTGCCAGCATGGTGTCGCTCACAGATACGCAGTATTTT
TRBV12-2	NA	NA	TRBJ2-3	CASRLLAGGPIGTQYF	TGTGCAAGTCGCTTATTAGCGGGGGGGCCGATTGGTACGCAGTATTTT
TRBV9	NA	NA	TRBJ1-3	CASSPRQDVGNTIYF	TGTGCCAGCAGCCCTCGACAGGACGTCGGAAACACCATATATTTT
TRBV5-1	many	TRBD2	TRBJ2-3	CASSSQSSGAVTDTQYF	TGCGCCAGCAGCTCTCAATCTAGCGGGGCCGTCACAGATACGCAGTATTTT
TRBV28	NA	NA	TRBJ1-1	CASSPYGNTEAFF	TGTGCCAGCAGCCCGTACGGAAACACTGAAGCTTTCTTT
TRBV11-2	NA	NA	TRBJ1-4	CASSPVRGKGEKLFF	TGTGCCAGCAGCCCTGTGCGGGGGAAGGGGGAAAAACTGTTTTTT
TRBV7-9	NA	NA	TRBJ2-2	CASSLVQGEIGELFF	TGTGCCAGCAGCTTGGTGCAGGGCGAGATCGGGGAGCTGTTTTTT
TRBV2	NA	NA	TRBJ2-1	CASSVDWRNEQFF	TGTGCCAGCAGTGTTGACTGGCGCAATGAGCAGTTCTTC
TRBV7-2	NA	TRBD1	TRBJ1-2	CASSLSSGQSLYGYTF	TGTGCCAGCAGCTTGAGTTCGGGACAGAGTTTATATGGCTACACCTTC
TRBV6-6	once	NA	TRBJ1-1	CASSVYDGTEAFF	TGTGCCAGCAGCGTCTACGACGGAACTGAAGCTTTCTTT
TRBV5-1	NA	NA	TRBJ2-2	CASSSDGNTGELFF	TGCGCCAGCAGCTCGGACGGGAACACCGGGGAGCTGTTTTTT
TRBV7-2	once	NA	TRBJ2-7	CASSLRRPGFLDF	TGTGCCAGCAGCTTACGGCGGCCGGGATTCCTAGACTTC
TRBV9	NA	NA	TRBJ2-1	CASSVEKTVGHEQFF	TGTGCCAGCAGCGTAGAAAAGACTGTAGGCCATGAGCAGTTCTTC
TRBV11-2	NA	NA	TRBJ2-5	CASSLDPGVETQYF	TGTGCCAGCAGCTTAGATCCCGGGGTAGAGACCCAGTACTTC
TRBV29-1	NA	TRBD2	TRBJ2-3	CSVEGPSGVADTQYF	TGCAGCGTTGAAGGGCCTAGCGGGGTTGCAGATACGCAGTATTTT
TRBV4-1	NA	NA	TRBJ2-3	CASSQGVRPSTDTQYF	TGCGCCAGCAGCCAAGGGGTGCGGCCGAGCACAGATACGCAGTATTTT
TRBV18	NA	NA	TRBJ1-1	CASSPSLGGPNTEAFF	TGTGCCAGCTCACCGTCGCTCGGGGGGCCCAACACTGAAGCTTTCTTT